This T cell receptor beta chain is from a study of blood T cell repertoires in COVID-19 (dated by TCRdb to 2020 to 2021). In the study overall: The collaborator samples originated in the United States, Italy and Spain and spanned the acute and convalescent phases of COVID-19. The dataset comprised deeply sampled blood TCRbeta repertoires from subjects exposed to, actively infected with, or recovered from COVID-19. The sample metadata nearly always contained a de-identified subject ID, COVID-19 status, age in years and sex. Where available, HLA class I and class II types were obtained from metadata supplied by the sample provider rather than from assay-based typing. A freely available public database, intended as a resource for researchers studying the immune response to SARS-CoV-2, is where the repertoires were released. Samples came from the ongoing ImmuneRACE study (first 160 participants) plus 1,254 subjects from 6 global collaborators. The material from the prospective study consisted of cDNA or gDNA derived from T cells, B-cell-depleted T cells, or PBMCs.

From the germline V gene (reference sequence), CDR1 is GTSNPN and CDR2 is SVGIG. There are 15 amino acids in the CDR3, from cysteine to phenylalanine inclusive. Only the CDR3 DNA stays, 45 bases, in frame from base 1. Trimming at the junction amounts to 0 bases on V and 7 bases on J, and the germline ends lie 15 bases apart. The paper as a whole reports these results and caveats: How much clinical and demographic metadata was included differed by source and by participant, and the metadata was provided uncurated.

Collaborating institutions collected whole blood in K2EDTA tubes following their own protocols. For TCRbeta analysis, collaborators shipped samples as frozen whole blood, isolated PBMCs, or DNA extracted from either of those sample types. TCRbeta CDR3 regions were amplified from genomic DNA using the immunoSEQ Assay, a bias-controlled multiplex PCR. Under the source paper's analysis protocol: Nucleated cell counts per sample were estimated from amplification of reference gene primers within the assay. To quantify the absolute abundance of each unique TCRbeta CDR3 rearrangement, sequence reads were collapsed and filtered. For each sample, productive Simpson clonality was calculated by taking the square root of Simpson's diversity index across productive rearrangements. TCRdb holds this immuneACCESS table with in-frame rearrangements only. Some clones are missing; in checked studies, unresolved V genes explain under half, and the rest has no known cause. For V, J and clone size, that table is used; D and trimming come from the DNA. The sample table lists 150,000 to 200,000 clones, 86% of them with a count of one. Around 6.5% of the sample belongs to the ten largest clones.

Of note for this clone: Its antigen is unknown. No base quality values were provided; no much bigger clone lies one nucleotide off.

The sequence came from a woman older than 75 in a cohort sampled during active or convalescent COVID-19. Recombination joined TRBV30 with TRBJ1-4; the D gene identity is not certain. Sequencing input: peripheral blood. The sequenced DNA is TGTGCCTGGAGTGTCCAAGACAAGCGGGGTGAAAAACTGTTTTTT. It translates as CAWSVQDKRGEKLFF.